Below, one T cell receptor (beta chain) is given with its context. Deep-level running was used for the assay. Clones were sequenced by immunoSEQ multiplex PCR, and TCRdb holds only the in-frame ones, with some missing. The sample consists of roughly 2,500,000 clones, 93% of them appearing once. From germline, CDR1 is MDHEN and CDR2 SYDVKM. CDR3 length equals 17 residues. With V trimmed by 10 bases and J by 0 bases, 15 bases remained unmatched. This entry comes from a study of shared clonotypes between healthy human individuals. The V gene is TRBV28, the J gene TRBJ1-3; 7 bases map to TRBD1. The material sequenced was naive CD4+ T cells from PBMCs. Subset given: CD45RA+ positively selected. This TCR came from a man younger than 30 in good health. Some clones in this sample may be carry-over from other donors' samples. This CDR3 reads CATYRPTGANSGNTIYF. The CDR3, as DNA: TGTGCCACCTATAGACCTACAGGGGCCAACTCTGGAAACACCATATATTTT.